This paragraph covers one T cell receptor (beta chain) sequence. The data were obtained in a study of blood T cell repertoires in COVID-19. As for the study in general: Specimens from acute and convalescent COVID-19 originated in the United States, Italy and Spain. Nucleic acid was either cDNA or gDNA, and it came from T cells, B-cell-depleted T cells, or PBMCs.

Germline V lookup: CDR1 MNHEY, CDR2 SMNVEV (reference sequence). The CDR3 contains 15 residues. Trimming took off 4 bases at V and 2 bases at J, with 12 bases between the two ends. As handled by the study authors: For nucleated cells, counts were estimated from reference gene primer amplification. The method was immunoSEQ multiplex PCR; TCRdb's version includes in-frame clones alone and lacks a portion of them. Clone size and the V and J calls come from that table; the DNA yielded D and trimming. The sample includes about 240,000 clones, 86% seen only once; the top ten take more than 9%. The receptor was derived from a man at least 80 years old with acute or convalescent COVID-19. The sample was peripheral blood. The chain combines TRBV27 with TRBJ1-5, with D perhaps matching TRBD1 (5 bases). CDR3 protein: CASSSQGGGNQPQHF. The CDR3 DNA reads as TGTGCCAGCAGTTCCCAGGGAGGCGGCAATCAGCCCCAGCATTTT.